This T cell receptor (beta chain) is drawn from a study of T cells in Graves' hyperthyroidism and ophthalmopathy. The diagnoses drew upon clinical symptoms, serum thyroxine and TRAb, thyroid ultrasound and orbital computed tomography. It was RNA transcripts that yielded the amplified TCR beta CDR3 regions. The study used the HTBI primer set for a first-round RT-PCR of the TCR CDR3. TCRdb re-called the multiplex PCR reads through MiXCR, storing one row per CDR3 protein. The profile covers 500,000 to 650,000 distinct CDR3 sequences, with roughly 45% appearing a single time and about 45% taken by the ten largest. General study results and limits: A 13 V-J signature model discriminated ophthalmopathy versus stable hyperthyroidism. Ophthalmopathy was model-predicted a median around 6.7 months pre-onset. Most thyroid clonotypes with frequency above 0.001 were detected in blood.

Concerning this clonotype itself: No antigen is known for it.

The specimen sequenced was peripheral blood or thyroid tissue (not recorded which). This TCR came from an adult woman with Graves' disease, either hyperthyroidism or ophthalmopathy (not recorded which).

The CDR3 sequence is CSAVFAIVNEQYF. As DNA, the CDR3 is TGCAGTGCTGTCTTCGCGATAGTAAACGAGCAGTACTTC. The chain carries TRBV20-1 and TRBJ2-7; D gene ambiguous. V was clipped by 5 bases and J by 5 bases, with 16 bases between them. The CDR3 runs to 13 residues. Germline-derived CDR1 and CDR2 are DFQATT and SNEGSKA (reference sequence).